These 18 T cell receptor beta chains originate from one sample sequenced in a study of T-cell reconstitution after alpha-beta-depleted transplantation in children. Library preparation (for TCRbeta) was performed with unique molecular identifiers. MiXCR, applied by TCRdb to the PCR reads, yields one record per CDR3 protein. The sample has 200,000 to 250,000 distinct CDR3 sequences, more than 10% seen once. The material sequenced was PBMCs from the stem cell graft donor, taken from the stem cell graft. All receptors come from a human donor who donated a stem cell graft to a child with acute lymphoblastic leukemia.

This clonotype appeared many times. The chain links TRBV5-6 to TRBJ2-7, with D perhaps matching TRBD1 (5 bases). CDR1 is SGHDT, CDR2 YYEEEE, per germline. The V end was cut by 2 bases, the J end by 3 bases, with 9 bases between. This CDR3 has 13 residues. This chain's CDR3 is CASSFRDFYEQYF. CDR3 nucleotide sequence: TGTGCCAGCAGCTTCAGGGATTTCTACGAGCAGTACTTC.

V and J are TRBV1 and TRBJ2-1; the D segment call TRBD2 is taken from the table without a DNA check. TRBV1 corresponds to a pseudogene. The CDR3 is made up of 15 amino acids. CDR3 loop: CTSSQKLAGNNEQFF. In DNA form, the CDR3 reads TGCACCAGCAGCCAAAAATTAGCGGGGAACAATGAGCAGTTCTTC.

Notes on this clonotype: A much larger clone differs from this one at a single base, so this may be a read error. The chain combines TRBV5-1 with TRBJ1-3; D is possibly TRBD1 (6 bases). Trimming took off 4 bases at V and 0 bases at J, with 17 bases between the two ends. Germline-derived CDR1 and CDR2 are SGHRS and YFSETQ. CDR3 length equals 17 residues. CDR3 residues: CASSPRIGQRSGNTIYF. CDR3 in DNA: TGCGCCAGCAGCCCCCGGATAGGACAGCGCTCTGGAAACACCATATATTTT.

This clonotype was found many times. The CDR3 DNA reads as TGCAGCGTTGAAGATCGCCGGGGGCGAGATGAGACCCAGTACTTC. Protein product: CSVEDRRGRDETQYF. This chain connects TRBV29-1 to TRBJ2-5; D might be TRBD1 or TRBD2, each matching 6 bases. V lost 0 bases and J 5 bases, leaving 16 bases between the germline ends. Germline V CDR1 and CDR2: SQVTM, ANQGSEA. CDR3 length: 15 amino acids.

This clonotype appeared many times. This chain uses TRBV5-1 with TRBJ2-7, with D unresolved. The germline V and J ends were trimmed by 4 bases and 0 bases, with 11 bases remaining between them. Germline lookup yields CDR1 SGHRS and CDR2 YFSETQ. This CDR3 region has 14 residues. CDR3 DNA sequence: TGCGCCAGCAGCCCTATTAGTAGCTCCTACGAGCAGTACTTC. This translates into CASSPISSSYEQYF.

In this sample, this clonotype turned up many times. CDR3 loop: CASSAARGTANTGELFF. For the CDR3, the DNA is TGTGCCAGCAGCGCCGCCCGGGGGACCGCGAACACCGGGGAGCTGTTTTTT. The V gene is TRBV9, the J gene TRBJ2-2; D is perhaps TRBD2 (6 bases). CDR1 SGDLS and CDR2 YYNGEE come from the germline V gene. CDR3 length equals 17 residues. V was shortened by 3 bases and J by 0 bases, with 15 bases between the two germline ends.

This clonotype was seen ten or more times. The chain employs TRBV7-9 and TRBJ1-4; D unresolved. V dropped 2 bases and J dropped 8 bases, with 9 bases sitting between them. CDR1 and CDR2 (germline): SEHNR, FQNEAQ (reference sequence). The CDR3 runs 13 residues. The CDR3: CASSLSGGEKLFF. The CDR3 DNA follows: TGTGCCAGCAGCTTATCGGGAGGGGAAAAACTGTTTTTT.

The V and J genes are TRBV3-1 and TRBJ2-3; 8 nucleotides align to TRBD1. The trim removed 3 bases at V and 1 base at J, leaving 3 bases unmatched. The V gene's germline CDR1 is LGHDT and CDR2 YNNKEL (reference sequence). The CDR3 covers 15 residues. This CDR3 is CASSHPTGGTDTQYF. CDR3 sequence (DNA): TGTGCCAGCAGCCACCCGACAGGGGGCACAGATACGCAGTATTTT.

As concerns this clonotype: A clone one base away is much larger, so this may be a read error. V usage is TRBV7-2 and J usage is TRBJ1-6, with a possible D match to TRBD1 (5 bases). The CDR3 extends over 13 amino acids. V lost 2 bases and J 15 bases, leaving 14 bases between the germline ends. In germline, CDR1 is SGHTA, CDR2 FQGNSA. The CDR3 region is CASSLSPGQGLHF. As DNA, the CDR3 is TGTGCCAGCAGCTTATCCCCGGGTCAGGGCCTCCACTTT.

In this sample, this clonotype turned up many times. The rearrangement joins TRBV28 to TRBJ2-7; no clear D gene. Germline CDR1 MDHEN, CDR2 SYDVKM. The CDR3 is 11 amino acids. Between the trimmed V and J ends, which lost 9 bases and 0 bases, there was a span of 6 bases. The CDR3 here is CASLNSYEQYF. CDR3 sequence (DNA): TGTGCCAGTCTAAACTCCTACGAGCAGTACTTC.

This clonotype was seen at least ten times. The V gene is TRBV20-1, the J gene TRBJ2-5; 7 bases map to TRBD2. The CDR3 has 13 amino acids. J was trimmed by 3 bases and V by 5 bases; bases with no gene match: 6. Germline V gene data show CDR1 as DFQATT and CDR2 as SNEGSKA (reference sequence). The CDR3: CSASPLAEETQYF. The CDR3 DNA reads TGCAGTGCTTCCCCCCTAGCGGAAGAGACCCAGTACTTC.

At least ten counts were recorded for this clonotype. The chain links TRBV7-9 to TRBJ1-1; D gene uncertain. V was trimmed by 2 bases and J by 3 bases, leaving 10 bases between them. Looked up from germline, CDR1 is SEHNR and CDR2 is FQNEAQ (reference sequence). The CDR3 spans 14 residues. The CDR3 region is CASSLKGGYTEAFF. The CDR3 nucleotides are TGTGCCAGCAGCTTAAAGGGAGGGTACACTGAAGCTTTCTTT.

There are many counts of this clonotype. The rearrangement joins TRBV20-1 to TRBJ1-6; 8 bases are a match to TRBD1. This CDR3 contains 16 residues. Losses at the gene ends were 1 base for V and 4 bases for J; bases not matched to a gene: 6. Germline values: CDR1 DFQATT, CDR2 SNEGSKA (reference sequence). The CDR3 nucleotides are TGCAGTGCTAGAGTGAACAGGGGGATGTATAATTCACCCCTCCACTTT. Its translation: CSARVNRGMYNSPLHF.

This clonotype was recorded many times. The chain joins TRBV20-1 to TRBJ2-7; the D is unclear. The germline CDR1 and CDR2 sequences are DFQATT and SNEGSKA (reference sequence). The CDR3 has 14 amino acids. Deletions cut 5 bases from V and 0 bases from J, with 14 bases between. CDR3 region: CSARRFLTSYEQYF. CDR3 coding DNA: TGCAGTGCTCGAAGATTCCTCACCTCCTACGAGCAGTACTTC.

The V gene is TRBV5-4, the J gene TRBJ1-5, with 10 bases identical to TRBD1. The V and J ends lost 2 bases and 8 bases, in that order; junction bases with no gene match: 13. In germline, CDR1 is SGHNT, CDR2 YYREEE (reference sequence). The CDR3 has 17 amino acids. For the CDR3, the DNA is TGTGCCAGCAGCTTAGTGTCGTTCCCTGGGACAGGGGAGCCCCAGCATTTT. Translating it yields CASSLVSFPGTGEPQHF.

This clonotype was counted ten times or more. The chain joins TRBV7-2 to TRBJ1-5; D uncertain. CDR3 size: 15 residues. Trimming shortened V by 5 bases and J by 4 bases, and 15 bases separated the two germline ends. The germline V gene encodes CDR1 SGHTA and CDR2 FQGNSA. CDR3 bases: TGTGCCAGCAGCCCAGACGTACAGCCGAATCAGCCCCAGCATTTT. It encodes CASSPDVQPNQPQHF. Together with reference TRBV7-2 and TRBJ1-5, the CDR3 gives the full variable domain: GAGVSQSPSNKVTEKGKDVELRCDPISGHTALYWYRQSLGQGLEFLIYFQGNSAPDKSGLPSDRFSAERTGGSVSTLTIQRTQQEDSAVYLCASSPDVQPNQPQHFGDGTRLSIL.

This clonotype was found many times. V and J are TRBV12-3 or TRBV12-4 and TRBJ2-7, with TRBD1 matching 7 bases. Trimming took 6 bases from V and 3 from J; bases not matched to a gene: 5. The CDR3 runs 13 residues. The CDR3: CASSFGTDYEQYF. CDR3 sequence (DNA): TGTGCCAGCAGCTTCGGGACAGACTACGAGCAGTACTTC.

This clonotype has a count of ten or more. J is TRBJ1-1 and V is TRBV6-5; TRBD1 is a possible D gene (6 bases). Germline V gives CDR1 MNHEY, CDR2 SVGAGI. Trimming left V 2 bases short and J 0 bases short, with 10 bases between. The CDR3 has 15 residues. The CDR3 bases are TGTGCCAGCAGTTACGGCAGGGGAATGAACACTGAAGCTTTCTTT. Translation gives CASSYGRGMNTEAFF.